The 18 T cell receptor beta chains presented below share a single source sample, sequenced in a study of PD-L1 blockade in urothelial cancer. The table came from immunoSEQ multiplex PCR; TCRdb's copy has only in-frame clones and leaves some out. The top ten hold about 16% of the sample, which has just over 20,000 clones, 90% seen once. This material consisted of PBMCs, taken around atezolizumab (anti-PD-L1) treatment. Receptor source: an older woman with urothelial cancer.

The V call is TRBV5-1, the J call TRBJ2-1, with TRBD1 identical over 11 bases. V shed 1 base, J shed 6 bases, and the junction held 6 bases outside the gene matches. The CDR3 consists of 16 residues. The germline gives CDR1 SGHRS, CDR2 YFSETQ. CDR3 nucleotide sequence: TGCGCCAGCAGCTTGACGGGGGGGACAGGGGGCAATGAGCAGTTCTTC. Protein: CASSLTGGTGGNEQFF.

The chain recombines TRBV5-1 with TRBJ2-3, with D unclear. CDR1 SGHRS and CDR2 YFSETQ come from the germline V gene. Trimming removed 6 bases from V and 0 bases from J, with 8 bases in between. The CDR3 contains 13 residues. In DNA form, the CDR3 reads TGCGCCAGCATGACTGAAAGCACAGATACGCAGTATTTT. Amino acids: CASMTESTDTQYF. Full variable domain (remainder filled in from reference TRBV5-1 and TRBJ2-3): KAGVTQTPRYLIKTRGQQVTLSCSPISGHRSVSWYQQTPGQGLQFLFEYFSETQRNKGNFPGRFSGRQFSNSRSEMNVSTLELGDSALYLCASMTESTDTQYFGPGTRLTVL.

CDR3 coding DNA: TGTGCCAGCAGTTCCCCCCAGAGGGGCTACACCTTC. It encodes CASSSPQRGYTF. V gene TRBV28 combines with J gene TRBJ1-2; D remains unclear. The V gene's germline CDR1 is MDHEN and CDR2 SYDVKM. V lost 4 bases and J 8 bases, leaving 11 bases between the germline ends. The CDR3 consists of 12 residues.

The J gene is TRBJ1-2, the V gene TRBV7-9; 10 bases match TRBD1. Germline V lookup: CDR1 SEHNR, CDR2 FQNEAQ (reference sequence). The junction had 8 bases not matched to a gene; V was cut back by 5 bases and J by 8 bases. The CDR3 totals 14 residues. As DNA, the CDR3 is TGTGCCAGCAGCGGACTGACAGGGGGCTCCGGCTACACCTTC. It yields the protein CASSGLTGGSGYTF.

The rearrangement links TRBV18 to TRBJ1-3; 7 bases agree with TRBD1. V lost 4 bases, J lost 0 bases, and 3 bases stayed unmatched. Per germline, CDR1 KGHSH and CDR2 LQKENI. This CDR3 is built from 15 residues. CDR3 in amino acids: CASSQGTASGNTIYF. Written as DNA, the CDR3 is TGTGCCAGCTCACAAGGGACAGCCTCTGGAAACACCATATATTTT.

The CDR3 bases are TGTGCCAGCAGCTTGAGTGTCGCTGAAGCTTTCTTT. As protein: CASSLSVAEAFF. The chain employs TRBV7-9 and TRBJ1-1; D is uncertain. The CDR3 is 12 residues long. Between the trimmed V and J ends, which lost 3 bases and 6 bases, there was a span of 8 bases. Germline assignment: CDR1 SEHNR and CDR2 FQNEAQ (reference sequence).

The chain has TRBV27 and TRBJ2-5; D might be TRBD2 (6 bases). The length of the CDR3 is 17 residues. CDR1 MNHEY and CDR2 SMNVEV come from the germline V gene (reference sequence). Trimming removed 3 bases at V and 1 base at J, with 18 bases between. CDR3 nucleotide sequence: TGTGCCAGCAGTTTGAAGGGGCGGGGATACCCCCAAGAGACCCAGTACTTC. Protein: CASSLKGRGYPQETQYF.

By frequency in the sample, this clone is medium-sized. The chain combines TRBV27 with TRBJ2-7; D may be TRBD1 (6 bases). The CDR3 is made up of 15 amino acids. Germline-derived CDR1 and CDR2 are MNHEY and SMNVEV (reference sequence). V lost 2 bases and J lost 6, with 17 bases in between. CDR3 nucleotide sequence: TGTGCCAGCAGTTTAGAGGGTACAGGGCGCGGCGAGCAGTACTTC. As protein: CASSLEGTGRGEQYF.

The CDR3 DNA sequence: TGCGCCAGCAGCTTATGGGGGCAGGGTGAGACCCAGTACTTC. Protein sequence: CASSLWGQGETQYF. The chain recombines TRBV5-1 with TRBJ2-5, with D perhaps matching TRBD1 (6 bases). Deletions cut 2 bases from V and 5 bases from J, with 13 bases between. The CDR3 is 14 residues long. Germline V CDR1 and CDR2: SGHRS, YFSETQ.

This chain's CDR3 is CASSPTRLAGGYEQYF. The CDR3 nucleotides are TGCGCCAGCAGCCCCACCCGACTAGCGGGAGGCTACGAGCAGTACTTC. The V gene is TRBV5-1, the J gene TRBJ2-7, with 13 positions matching TRBD2. After removal of 4 bases from V and 3 bases from J, the junction contained 7 bases not matched to a gene. This CDR3 is 16 amino acids long. The germline gives CDR1 SGHRS, CDR2 YFSETQ.

A single count supports this clone. The chain employs TRBV6-4 and TRBJ2-1; tentatively, D is TRBD2 (5 bases). The V and J ends lost 6 bases and 6 bases respectively, with 18 bases between them. Looked up from germline, CDR1 is MRHNA and CDR2 is SNTAGT. The CDR3 length is 15 residues. The CDR3 loop reads CASSESGRPPNEQFF. The CDR3 DNA is TGTGCCAGCAGCGAAAGCGGCCGCCCCCCCAATGAGCAGTTCTTC.

The rearrangement joins TRBV19 to TRBJ2-1; 8 nucleotides line up with TRBD1. With V trimmed by 6 bases and J by 7 bases, 14 bases remained unmatched. CDR3 length: 16 residues. Germline assignment: CDR1 LNHDA and CDR2 SQIVND (reference sequence). The CDR3 coding sequence is TGTGCCAGTAGCTTGGATTCCGGACAGGGTCGGAATGAGCAGTTCTTC. Translation gives CASSLDSGQGRNEQFF.

V gene TRBV10-3 combines with J gene TRBJ2-5; 7 bases map to TRBD1. V trimming: 10 bases; J trimming: 1 base; junction bases outside the gene matches: 3. The CDR3 has 12 residues. CDR1 ENHRY and CDR2 SYGVKD come from the germline V gene. CDR3: CATRDSQETQYF. The CDR3 DNA reads TGTGCCACACGGGACAGCCAAGAGACCCAGTACTTC.

The chain is built from TRBV2 and TRBJ2-7; 12 nucleotides agree with TRBD2. This CDR3 is 20 amino acids long. The germline CDR1 and CDR2 sequences are SNHLY and FYNNEI. After removal of 1 base from V and 1 base from J, the junction contained 14 bases not matched to a gene. The CDR3 region is CASSEESPLLAGGPSYEQYF. In DNA, the CDR3 is TGTGCCAGCAGTGAAGAGTCTCCTTTGCTAGCGGGAGGGCCTTCCTACGAGCAGTACTTC.

The genes are TRBV7-2 and TRBJ2-7; a possible D gene is TRBD2 (7 bases). CDR1 and CDR2 from the germline V gene are SGHTA and FQGNSA. This CDR3 has 16 amino acids. V lost 5 bases, J lost 6 bases, and 23 bases lay in between. This CDR3 is CASSPTRGRGASEQYF. The CDR3 DNA reads as TGTGCCAGCAGCCCGACCCGGGGTCGGGGGGCGAGCGAGCAGTACTTC.

For the CDR3, the DNA is TGTGCCAGCAGCACGGGGGGGGGCACAGATACGCAGTATTTT. This codes for CASSTGGGTDTQYF. The gene calls are TRBV5-6 and TRBJ2-3, with 8 bases that match TRBD2. V lost 4 bases, J lost 1 base, and 2 bases stayed unmatched. This CDR3 comprises 14 residues. Germline V gives CDR1 SGHDT, CDR2 YYEEEE.

The V and J genes are TRBV4-2 and TRBJ1-2, with TRBD1 identical over 7 bases. The V gene end was trimmed by 4 bases and the J gene end by 2 bases; junction bases not matched to a gene: 7. The germline V gene has CDR1 LGHNA and CDR2 YNFKEQ. The CDR3 is made up of 15 amino acids. The CDR3 nucleotides are TGTGCCAGCAGCCCCCGCGGGACAGCCAACTATGGCTACACCTTC. Its protein is CASSPRGTANYGYTF.

This clone was counted between two and nine times. The chain recombines TRBV5-1 with TRBJ2-5; 9 bases map to TRBD1. Per the germline V gene, CDR1 is SGHRS and CDR2 is YFSETQ. J was trimmed by 5 bases and V by 0 bases; bases with no gene match: 8. The CDR3 totals 16 residues. The CDR3 spells CASSLEGDRAGETQYF. The CDR3 DNA follows: TGCGCCAGCAGCTTGGAGGGGGACAGGGCGGGCGAGACCCAGTACTTC.